A few counts support the clone carrying this TCR beta chain. The antigen remains unidentified. The sample belongs to a study of T cell repertoires in cytomegalovirus infection. Study in general: Public TCR beta signature analysis indicated the presence of both CMV infection and matching HLA type. Broader study findings: There were HLA-C-restricted CMV-specific TCR beta clonotypes dominating the ex vivo response. Cumulative public TCR beta family frequency identified carriers of CMV plus the relevant HLA.

With V trimmed by 2 bases and J by 3 bases, 2 bases remained unmatched. Germline loops: CDR1 SEHNR, CDR2 FQNEAQ (reference sequence). This CDR3 comprises 14 residues. TCRdb re-called the reads through MiXCR, storing one row per CDR3 protein. The sample lists 150,000 to 200,000 distinct CDR3 sequences, roughly 15% occurring once. V gene TRBV7-9 combines with J gene TRBJ2-3; 7 bases are shared with TRBD2. The source of this sequence is a human donor in good health (CMV status not recorded). Some clones in this sample may be carry-over from other donors' samples. Sequencing was done on a sample of CD8+ T cells from PBMCs. The CDR3 nucleotides are TGTGCCAGCAGCTTAATGGGGGGGACAGATACGCAGTATTTT. It specifies CASSLMGGTDTQYF. The whole variable domain, remainder taken from reference TRBV7-9 and TRBJ2-3, is DTGVSQNPRHKITKRGQNVTFRCDPISEHNRLYWYRQTLGQGPEFLTYFQNEAQLEKSRLLSDRFSAERPKGSFSTLEIQRTEQGDSAMYLCASSLMGGTDTQYFGPGTRLTVL.